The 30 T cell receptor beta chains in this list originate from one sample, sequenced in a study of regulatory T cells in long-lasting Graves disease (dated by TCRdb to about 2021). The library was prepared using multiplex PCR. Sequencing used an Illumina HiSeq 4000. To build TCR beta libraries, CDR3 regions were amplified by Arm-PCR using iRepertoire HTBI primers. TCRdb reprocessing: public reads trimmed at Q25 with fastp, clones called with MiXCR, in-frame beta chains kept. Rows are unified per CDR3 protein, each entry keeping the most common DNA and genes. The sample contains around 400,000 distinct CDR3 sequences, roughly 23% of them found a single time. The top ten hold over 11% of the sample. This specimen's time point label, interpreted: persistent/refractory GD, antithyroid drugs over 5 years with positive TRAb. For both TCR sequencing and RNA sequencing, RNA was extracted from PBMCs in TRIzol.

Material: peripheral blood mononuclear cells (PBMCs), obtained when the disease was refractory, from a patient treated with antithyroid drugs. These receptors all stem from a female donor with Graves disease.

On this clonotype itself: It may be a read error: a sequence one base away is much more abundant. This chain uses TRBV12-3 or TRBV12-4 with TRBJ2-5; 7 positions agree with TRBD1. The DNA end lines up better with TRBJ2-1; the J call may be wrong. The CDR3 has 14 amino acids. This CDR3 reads CASSGQAVAYEQFF. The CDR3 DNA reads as TGTGCCAGCAGTGGACAGGCGGTAGCTTACGAGCAGTTCTTC.

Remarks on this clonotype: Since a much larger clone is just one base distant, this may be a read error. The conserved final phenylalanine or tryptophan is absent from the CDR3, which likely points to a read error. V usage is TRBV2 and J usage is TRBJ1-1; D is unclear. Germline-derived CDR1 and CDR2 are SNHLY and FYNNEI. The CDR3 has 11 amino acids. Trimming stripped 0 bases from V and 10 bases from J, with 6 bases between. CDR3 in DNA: TGTGCCAGCAGTGAAGCTGGCAGAGCTTTCCTT. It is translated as CASSEAGRAFL.

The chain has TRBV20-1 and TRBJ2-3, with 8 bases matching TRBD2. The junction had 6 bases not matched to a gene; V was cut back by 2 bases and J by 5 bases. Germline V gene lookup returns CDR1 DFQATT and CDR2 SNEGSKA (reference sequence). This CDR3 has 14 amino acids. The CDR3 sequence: CSARPGGPGDTQYF. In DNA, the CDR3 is TGCAGTGCTAGACCGGGAGGGCCTGGAGATACGCAGTATTTT.

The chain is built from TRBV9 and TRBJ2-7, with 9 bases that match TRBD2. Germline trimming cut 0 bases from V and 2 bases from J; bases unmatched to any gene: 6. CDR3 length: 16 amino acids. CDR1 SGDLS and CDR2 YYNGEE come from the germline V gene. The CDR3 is CASSVAAQREAYEQYF. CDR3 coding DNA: TGTGCCAGCAGCGTAGCTGCTCAGCGGGAGGCCTACGAGCAGTACTTC.

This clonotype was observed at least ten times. The CDR3 sequence is CASSYPPRAGFKETQYF. CDR3 DNA: TGTGCCAGCAGTTACCCCCCCAGGGCCGGGTTTAAAGAGACCCAGTACTTC. The rearrangement links TRBV28 to TRBJ2-5; possible D gene TRBD1, 5 bases. Trimming pared 4 bases from V and 3 bases from J, leaving 21 bases between. From germline, CDR1 is MDHEN and CDR2 SYDVKM. This CDR3 spans 17 amino acids.

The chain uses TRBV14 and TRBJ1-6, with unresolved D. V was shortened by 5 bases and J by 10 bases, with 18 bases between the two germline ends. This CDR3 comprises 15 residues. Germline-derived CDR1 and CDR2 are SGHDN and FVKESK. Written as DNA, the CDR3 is TGTGCCAGCAGCATACAAGGTCCATGGGTCTCACCCCTCCACTTT. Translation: CASSIQGPWVSPLHF.

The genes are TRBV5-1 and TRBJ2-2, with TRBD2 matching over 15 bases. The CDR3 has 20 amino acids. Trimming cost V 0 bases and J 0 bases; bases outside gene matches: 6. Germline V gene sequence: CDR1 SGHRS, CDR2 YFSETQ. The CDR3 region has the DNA TGCGCCAGCAGCTTGGGGCGGACTAGCGGGAGGGCGGCGAACACCGGGGAGCTGTTTTTT. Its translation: CASSLGRTSGRAANTGELFF.

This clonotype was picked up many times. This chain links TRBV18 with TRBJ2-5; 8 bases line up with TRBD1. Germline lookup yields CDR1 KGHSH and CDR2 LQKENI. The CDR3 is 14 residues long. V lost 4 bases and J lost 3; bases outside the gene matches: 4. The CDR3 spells CASSLETGEETQYF. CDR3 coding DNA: TGTGCCAGCTCACTCGAGACAGGGGAAGAGACCCAGTACTTC.

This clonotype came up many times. The CDR3 nucleotides read TGTGCCAGCAGCCCCCTAGCTGGTAGCAATCAGCCCCAGCATTTT. Translating it yields CASSPLAGSNQPQHF. This chain joins TRBV7-2 and TRBJ1-5; D ambiguous. Looked up from germline, CDR1 is SGHTA and CDR2 is FQGNSA. Trimming removed 5 bases from V and 0 bases from J, with 11 bases in between. The CDR3 contains 15 residues.

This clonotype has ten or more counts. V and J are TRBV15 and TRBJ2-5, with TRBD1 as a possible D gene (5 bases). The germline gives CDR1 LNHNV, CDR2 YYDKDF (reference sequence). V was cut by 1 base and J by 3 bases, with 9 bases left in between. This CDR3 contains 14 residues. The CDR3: CATSRGGREETQYF. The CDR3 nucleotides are TGTGCCACCAGCAGAGGCGGCAGGGAAGAGACCCAGTACTTC.

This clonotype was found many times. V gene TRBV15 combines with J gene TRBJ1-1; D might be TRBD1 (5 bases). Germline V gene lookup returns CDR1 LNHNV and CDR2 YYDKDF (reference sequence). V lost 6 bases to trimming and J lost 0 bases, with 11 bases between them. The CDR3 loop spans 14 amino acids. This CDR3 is CATSSRQMNTEAFF. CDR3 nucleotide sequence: TGTGCCACCAGTTCCAGACAGATGAACACTGAAGCTTTCTTT.

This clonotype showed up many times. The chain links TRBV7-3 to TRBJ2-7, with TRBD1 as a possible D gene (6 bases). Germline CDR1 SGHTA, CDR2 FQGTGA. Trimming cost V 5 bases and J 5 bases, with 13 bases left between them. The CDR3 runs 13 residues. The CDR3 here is CASSQGGEDEQYF. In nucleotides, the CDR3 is TGTGCCAGCAGCCAAGGGGGAGAGGACGAGCAGTACTTC.

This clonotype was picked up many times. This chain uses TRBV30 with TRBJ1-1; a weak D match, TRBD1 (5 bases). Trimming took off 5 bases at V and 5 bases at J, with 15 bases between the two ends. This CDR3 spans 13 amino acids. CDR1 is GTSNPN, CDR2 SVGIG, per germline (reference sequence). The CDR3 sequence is CAWSNSGGTEAFF. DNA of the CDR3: TGTGCCTGGTCAAACTCTGGGGGGACTGAAGCTTTCTTT.

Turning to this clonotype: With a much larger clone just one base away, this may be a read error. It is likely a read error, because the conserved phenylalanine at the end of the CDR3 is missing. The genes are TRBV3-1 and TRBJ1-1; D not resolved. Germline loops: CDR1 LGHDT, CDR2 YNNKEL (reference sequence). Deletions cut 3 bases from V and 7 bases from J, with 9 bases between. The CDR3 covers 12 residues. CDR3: CASSQTSFEAFL. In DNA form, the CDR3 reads TGTGCCAGCAGCCAGACAAGTTTTGAAGCTTTCCTT.

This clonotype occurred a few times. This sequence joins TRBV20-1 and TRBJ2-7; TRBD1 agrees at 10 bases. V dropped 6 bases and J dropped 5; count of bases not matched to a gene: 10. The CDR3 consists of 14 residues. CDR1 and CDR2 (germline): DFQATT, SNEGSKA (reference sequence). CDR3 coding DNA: TGCAGTGCCTGGGACAGGGGTCCGGGCGACGAGCAGTACTTC. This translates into CSAWDRGPGDEQYF.

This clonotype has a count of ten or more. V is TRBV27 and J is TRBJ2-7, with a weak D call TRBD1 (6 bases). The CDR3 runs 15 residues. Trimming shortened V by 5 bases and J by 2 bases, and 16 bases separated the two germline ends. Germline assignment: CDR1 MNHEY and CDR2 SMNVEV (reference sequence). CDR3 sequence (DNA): TGTGCCAGCAGTCCACCCAACAGGGAAGCCTACGAGCAGTACTTC. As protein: CASSPPNREAYEQYF.

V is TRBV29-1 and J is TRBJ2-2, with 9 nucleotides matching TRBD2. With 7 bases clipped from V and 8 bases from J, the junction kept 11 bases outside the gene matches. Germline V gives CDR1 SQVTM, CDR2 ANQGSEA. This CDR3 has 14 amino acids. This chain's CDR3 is CSATSGDWGGELFF. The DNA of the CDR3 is TGCAGCGCGACTAGCGGCGACTGGGGAGGGGAGCTGTTTTTT.

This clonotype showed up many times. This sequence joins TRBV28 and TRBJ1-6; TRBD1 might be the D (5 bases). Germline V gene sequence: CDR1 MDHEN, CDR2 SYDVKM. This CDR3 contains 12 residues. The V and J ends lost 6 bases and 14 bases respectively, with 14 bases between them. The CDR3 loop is CASSLGDSTLHF. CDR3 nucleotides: TGTGCCAGCAGCTTAGGGGACTCAACCCTCCACTTT.

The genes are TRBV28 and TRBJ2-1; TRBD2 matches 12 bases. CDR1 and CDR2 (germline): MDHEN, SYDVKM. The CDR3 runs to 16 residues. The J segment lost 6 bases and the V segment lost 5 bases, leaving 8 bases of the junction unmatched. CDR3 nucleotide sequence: TGTGCCAGCAGTCGTATCGGACTAGCGGGATTCAATGAGCAGTTCTTC. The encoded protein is CASSRIGLAGFNEQFF.

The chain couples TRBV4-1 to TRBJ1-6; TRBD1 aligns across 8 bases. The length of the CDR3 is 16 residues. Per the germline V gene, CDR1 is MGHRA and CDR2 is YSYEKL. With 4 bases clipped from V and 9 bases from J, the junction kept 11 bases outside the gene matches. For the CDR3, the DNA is TGCGCCAGCAGCCGGGATGGACAGGGATCCCGTTCACCCCTCCACTTT. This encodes CASSRDGQGSRSPLHF.

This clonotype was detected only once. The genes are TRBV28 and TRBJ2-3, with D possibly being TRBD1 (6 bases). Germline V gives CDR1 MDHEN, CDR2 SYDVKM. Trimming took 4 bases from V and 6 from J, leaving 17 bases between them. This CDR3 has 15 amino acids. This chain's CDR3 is CASSSSTGTRDTQYF. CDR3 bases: TGTGCCAGCAGTTCGTCCACAGGGACCCGCGATACGCAGTATTTT.

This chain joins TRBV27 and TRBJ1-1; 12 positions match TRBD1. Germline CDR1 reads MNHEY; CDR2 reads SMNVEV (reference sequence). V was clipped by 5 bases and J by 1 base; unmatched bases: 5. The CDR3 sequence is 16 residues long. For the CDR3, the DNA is TGTGCCAGCAGTGATCCGGGACAGGGGGCGAACACTGAAGCTTTCTTT. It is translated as CASSDPGQGANTEAFF.

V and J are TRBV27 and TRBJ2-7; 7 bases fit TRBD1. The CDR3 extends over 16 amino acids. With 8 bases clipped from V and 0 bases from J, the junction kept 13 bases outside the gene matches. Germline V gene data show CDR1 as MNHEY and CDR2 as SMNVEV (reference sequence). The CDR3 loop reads CASPLPGQVNSYEQYF. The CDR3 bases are TGTGCCAGCCCTTTACCCGGACAGGTTAACTCCTACGAGCAGTACTTC.

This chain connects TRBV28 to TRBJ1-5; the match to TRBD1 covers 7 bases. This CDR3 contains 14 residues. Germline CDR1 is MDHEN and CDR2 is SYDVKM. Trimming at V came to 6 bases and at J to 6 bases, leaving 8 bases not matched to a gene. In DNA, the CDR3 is TGTGCCAGCAGGGACGCACAGGGGTTTCAGCCCCAGCATTTT. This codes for CASRDAQGFQPQHF.

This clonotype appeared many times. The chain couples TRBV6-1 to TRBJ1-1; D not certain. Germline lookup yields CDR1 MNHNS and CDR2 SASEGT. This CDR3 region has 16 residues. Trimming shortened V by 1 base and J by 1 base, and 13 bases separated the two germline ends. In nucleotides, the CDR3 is TGTGCCAGCAGTGAAGATGTGCGAGGAGGGAACACTGAAGCTTTCTTT. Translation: CASSEDVRGGNTEAFF.

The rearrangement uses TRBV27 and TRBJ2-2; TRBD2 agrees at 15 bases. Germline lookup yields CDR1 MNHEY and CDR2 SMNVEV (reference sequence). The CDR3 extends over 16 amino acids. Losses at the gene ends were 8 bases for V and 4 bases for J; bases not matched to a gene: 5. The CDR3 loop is CASSGLAGGLTGELFF. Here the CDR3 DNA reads TGTGCCAGCTCGGGACTAGCGGGAGGCCTCACCGGGGAGCTGTTTTTT.

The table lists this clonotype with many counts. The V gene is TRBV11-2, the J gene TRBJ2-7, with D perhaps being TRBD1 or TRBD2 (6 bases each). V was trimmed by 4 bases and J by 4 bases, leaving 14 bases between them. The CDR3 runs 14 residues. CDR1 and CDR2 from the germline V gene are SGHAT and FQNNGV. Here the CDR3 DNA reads TGTGCCAGCAGCTCGGCGGGACACAGATACGAGCAGTACTTC. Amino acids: CASSSAGHRYEQYF. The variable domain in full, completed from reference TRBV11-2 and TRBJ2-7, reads EAGVAQSPRYKIIEKRQSVAFWCNPISGHATLYWYQQILGQGPKLLIQFQNNGVVDDSQLPKDRFSAERLKGVDSTLKIQPAKLEDSAVYLCASSSAGHRYEQYFGPGTRLTVT.

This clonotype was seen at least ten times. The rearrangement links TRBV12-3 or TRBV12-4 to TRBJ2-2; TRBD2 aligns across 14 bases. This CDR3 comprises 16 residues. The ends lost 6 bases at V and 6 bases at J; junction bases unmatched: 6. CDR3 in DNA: TGTGCCAGCAGGGGGACTAGCGGGAGTAGGGCCGGGGAGCTGTTTTTT. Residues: CASRGTSGSRAGELFF.

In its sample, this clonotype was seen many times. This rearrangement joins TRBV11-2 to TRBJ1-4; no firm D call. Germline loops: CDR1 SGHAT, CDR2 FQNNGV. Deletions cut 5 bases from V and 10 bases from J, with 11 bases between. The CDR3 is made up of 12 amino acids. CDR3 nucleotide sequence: TGTGCCAGCAGCCCCGGACGCGTAAAACTGTTTTTT. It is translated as CASSPGRVKLFF.

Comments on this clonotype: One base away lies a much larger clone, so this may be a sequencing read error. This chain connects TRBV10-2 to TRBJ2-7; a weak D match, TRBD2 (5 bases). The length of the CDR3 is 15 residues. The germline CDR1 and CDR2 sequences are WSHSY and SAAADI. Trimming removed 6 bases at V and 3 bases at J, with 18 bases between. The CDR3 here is CASRKPSGSFYEQYF. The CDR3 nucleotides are TGCGCCAGCAGAAAACCTTCGGGGAGCTTCTACGAGCAGTACTTC.